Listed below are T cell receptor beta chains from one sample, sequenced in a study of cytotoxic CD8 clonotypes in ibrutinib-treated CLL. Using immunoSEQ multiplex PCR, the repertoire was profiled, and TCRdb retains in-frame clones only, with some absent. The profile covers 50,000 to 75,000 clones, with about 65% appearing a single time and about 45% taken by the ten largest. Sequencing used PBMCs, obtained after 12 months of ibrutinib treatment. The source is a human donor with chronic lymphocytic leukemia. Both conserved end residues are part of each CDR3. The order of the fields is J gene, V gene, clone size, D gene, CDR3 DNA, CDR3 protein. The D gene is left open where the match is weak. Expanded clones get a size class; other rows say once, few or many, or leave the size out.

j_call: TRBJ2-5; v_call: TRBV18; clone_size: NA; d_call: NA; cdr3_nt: TGTGCCAGCTCACCACTCTCCCAGGAGACCCAGTACTTC; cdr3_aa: CASSPLSQETQYF
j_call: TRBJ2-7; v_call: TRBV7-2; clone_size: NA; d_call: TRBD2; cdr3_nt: TGTGCCAGCAGCTCTCCCCGACTAGCGGGAGGCTACGAGCAGTACTTC; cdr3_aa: CASSSPRLAGGYEQYF
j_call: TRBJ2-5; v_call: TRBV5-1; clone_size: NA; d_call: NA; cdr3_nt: TGCGCCAGCAGCATCCAAGAGACCCAGTACTTC; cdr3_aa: CASSIQETQYF
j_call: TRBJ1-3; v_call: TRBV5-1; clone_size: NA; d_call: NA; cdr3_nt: TGCGCCAGCAGCTTGGTAGGGGGCTCTGGAAACACCATATATTTT; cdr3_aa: CASSLVGGSGNTIYF
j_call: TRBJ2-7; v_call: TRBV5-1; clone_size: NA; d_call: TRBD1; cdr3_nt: TGCGCCAGCAGCTTGGGAGGACAGGGCTACGAGCAGTACTTC; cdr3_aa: CASSLGGQGYEQYF
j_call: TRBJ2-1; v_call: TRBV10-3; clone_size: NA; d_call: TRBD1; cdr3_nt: TGTGCCATCAGGGAAACTCAGGGACAGGGGGTGAATGAGCAGTTCTTC; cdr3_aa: CAIRETQGQGVNEQFF
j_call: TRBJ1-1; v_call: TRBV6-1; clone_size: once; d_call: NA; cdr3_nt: TGTGCCAGCAGTGTTGGTGTTTTCGCGGCGTCGATTACTGAAGCTTTCTTT; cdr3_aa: CASSVGVFAASITEAFF
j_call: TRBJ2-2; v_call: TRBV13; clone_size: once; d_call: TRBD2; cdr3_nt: TGTGCCAGCAGCCCCGGGAGGATTTCGACCGGGGAGCTGTTTTTT; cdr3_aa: CASSPGRISTGELFF
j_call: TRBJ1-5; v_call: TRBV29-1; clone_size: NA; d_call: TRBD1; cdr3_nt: TGCAGCGTTACGACTGGGACAGGGGGCAATCAGCCCCAGCATTTT; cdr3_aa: CSVTTGTGGNQPQHF
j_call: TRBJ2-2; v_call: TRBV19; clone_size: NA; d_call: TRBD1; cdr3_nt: TGTGCCAGTTCCTCCGGTTCAGGGGGCAGCGGGGAGCTGTTTTTT; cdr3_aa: CASSSGSGGSGELFF
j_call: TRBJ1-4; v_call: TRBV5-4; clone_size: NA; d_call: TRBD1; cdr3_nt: TGTGCCAGCAGCTTGACACTAACAGGGGGCGCTAATGAAAAACTGTTTTTT; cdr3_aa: CASSLTLTGGANEKLFF
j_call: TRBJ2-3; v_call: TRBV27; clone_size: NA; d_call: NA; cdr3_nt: TGTGCCAGCAGTTTGGGGGGCTCGCCAGATACGCAGTATTTT; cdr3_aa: CASSLGGSPDTQYF
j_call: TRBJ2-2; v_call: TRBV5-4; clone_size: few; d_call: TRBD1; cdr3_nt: TGTGCCAGCAGCCGGGGACAGCTCACCGGGGAGCTGTTTTTT; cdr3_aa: CASSRGQLTGELFF
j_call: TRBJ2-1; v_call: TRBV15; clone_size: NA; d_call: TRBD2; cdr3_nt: TGTGCCACCAGCAGAGGAGTGACTAGCGGGAGTGACAATGAGCAGTTCTTC; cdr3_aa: CATSRGVTSGSDNEQFF
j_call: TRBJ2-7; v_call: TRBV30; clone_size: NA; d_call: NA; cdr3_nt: TGTGCCTGCATAGGGTGGCGGGTCTTCCCCTCCTACGAGCAGTACTTC; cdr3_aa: CACIGWRVFPSYEQYF
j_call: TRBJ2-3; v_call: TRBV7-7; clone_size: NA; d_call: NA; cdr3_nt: TGTGCCAGCAGCTTAGGGGGCGGGATAACGAACACAGATACGCAGTATTTT; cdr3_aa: CASSLGGGITNTDTQYF
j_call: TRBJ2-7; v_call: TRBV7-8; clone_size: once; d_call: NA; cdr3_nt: TGTGCCAGCAGCTTAGGGACCGCCTACGAGCAGTACTTC; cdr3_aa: CASSLGTAYEQYF
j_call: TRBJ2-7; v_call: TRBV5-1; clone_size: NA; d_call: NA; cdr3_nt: TGCGCCAGCAGCTTACGTACAGGGCCCTACGAGCAGTACTTC; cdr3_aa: CASSLRTGPYEQYF
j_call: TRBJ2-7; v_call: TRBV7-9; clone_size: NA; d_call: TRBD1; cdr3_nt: TGTGCCAGCGGGGACAGGGGCAGCGGGGAGCAGTACTTC; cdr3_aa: CASGDRGSGEQYF
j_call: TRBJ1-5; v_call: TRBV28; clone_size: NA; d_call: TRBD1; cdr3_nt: TGTGCCAGCAGTTTCTACAGGGGGAGAGGACAGCCCCAGCATTTT; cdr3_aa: CASSFYRGRGQPQHF
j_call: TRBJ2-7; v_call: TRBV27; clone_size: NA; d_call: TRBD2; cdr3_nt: TGTGCCAGCAGTTTCGGACTAGCGGGATACGAGCAGTACTTC; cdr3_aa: CASSFGLAGYEQYF
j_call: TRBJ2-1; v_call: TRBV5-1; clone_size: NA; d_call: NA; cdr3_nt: TGCGCCAGCAGAAATTACAATGAGCAGTTCTTC; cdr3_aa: CASRNYNEQFF
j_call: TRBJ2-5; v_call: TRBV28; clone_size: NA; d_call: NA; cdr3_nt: NA; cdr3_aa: CASSSSAGPETQYF
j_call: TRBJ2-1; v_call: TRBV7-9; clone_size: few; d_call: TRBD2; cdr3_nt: TGTGCCAGCAGCCGTTTAGCGGGAACAACCTCCCTCTCCTACAATGAGCAGTTCTTC; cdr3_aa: CASSRLAGTTSLSYNEQFF
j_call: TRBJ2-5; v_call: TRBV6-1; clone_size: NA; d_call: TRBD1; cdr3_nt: TGTGCCAGCAGGGAAGACAGGGCCAAATACTTC; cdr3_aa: CASREDRAKYF
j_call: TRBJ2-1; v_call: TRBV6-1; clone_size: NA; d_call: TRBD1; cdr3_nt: TGTGCCAGCGAATTAGTCACAGGGGGCGGTGAGCAGTTCTTC; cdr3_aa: CASELVTGGGEQFF
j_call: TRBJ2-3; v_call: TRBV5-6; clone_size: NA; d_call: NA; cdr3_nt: TGTGCCAGCAGCTACAGGGTACATACGCAGTATTTT; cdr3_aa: CASSYRVHTQYF
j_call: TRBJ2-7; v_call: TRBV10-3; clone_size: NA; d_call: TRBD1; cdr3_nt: TGTGCCATCCGGGACAGGGGGAACTACGAGCAGTACTTC; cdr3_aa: CAIRDRGNYEQYF
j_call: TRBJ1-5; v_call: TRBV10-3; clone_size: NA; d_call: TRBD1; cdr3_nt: TGTGCCATCAGAGAGACAGGGGATAGCAATCAGCCCCAGCATTTT; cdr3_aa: CAIRETGDSNQPQHF
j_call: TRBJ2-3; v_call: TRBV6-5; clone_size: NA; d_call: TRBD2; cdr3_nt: TGTGCCAGCAGTTACTCTGAACTAGCGAGAGATACGCAGTATTTT; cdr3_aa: CASSYSELARDTQYF
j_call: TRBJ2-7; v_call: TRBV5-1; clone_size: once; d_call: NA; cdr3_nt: TGCGCCAGCAGCAGCGTCCAAACTAGCAGCGAGCAGTACTTC; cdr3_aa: CASSSVQTSSEQYF
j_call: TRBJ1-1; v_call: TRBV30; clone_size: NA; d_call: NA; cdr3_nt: TGTGCCTGGGATAAACGGGCGAACACTGAAGCTTTCTTT; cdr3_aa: CAWDKRANTEAFF
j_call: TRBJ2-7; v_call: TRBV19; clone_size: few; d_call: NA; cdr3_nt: TGTGCCAGTAGTATAGGACAGGCCTACGAGCAGTACTTC; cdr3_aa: CASSIGQAYEQYF
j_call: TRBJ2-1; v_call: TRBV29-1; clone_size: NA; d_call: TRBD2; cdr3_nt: TGCAGCGACCCACGTGGGGGACTAGCGGGGGGAACCTACAATGAGCAGTTCTTC; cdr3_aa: CSDPRGGLAGGTYNEQFF
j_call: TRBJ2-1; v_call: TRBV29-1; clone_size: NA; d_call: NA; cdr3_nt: TGCAGCGGGCGCGGAATTTACAATGAGCAGTTCTTC; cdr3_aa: CSGRGIYNEQFF
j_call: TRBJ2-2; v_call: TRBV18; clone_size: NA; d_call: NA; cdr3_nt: TGTGCCAGCTCACCACCTCGAAGGGGGTATACCGGGGAGCTGTTTTTT; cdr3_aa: CASSPPRRGYTGELFF
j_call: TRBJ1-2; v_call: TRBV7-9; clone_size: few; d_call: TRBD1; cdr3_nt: TGTGCCAGCAGCCCGACAGGGGCCTATGGCTACACCTTC; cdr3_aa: CASSPTGAYGYTF
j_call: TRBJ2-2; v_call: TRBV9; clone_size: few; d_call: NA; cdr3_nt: TGTGCCAGCAGCCCTCAGATTAGCACCGGGGAGCTGTTTTTT; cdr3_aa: CASSPQISTGELFF
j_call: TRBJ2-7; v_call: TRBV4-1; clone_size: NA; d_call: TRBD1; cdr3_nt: TGCGCCAGCAGCCAAGAAAGGGGGCATTACGAGCAGTACTTC; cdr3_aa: CASSQERGHYEQYF
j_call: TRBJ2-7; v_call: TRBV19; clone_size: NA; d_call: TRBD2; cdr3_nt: TGTGCCAGTAGTAGATTCAGCGGGAGGGTCTCCTACGAGCAGTACTTC; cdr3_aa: CASSRFSGRVSYEQYF
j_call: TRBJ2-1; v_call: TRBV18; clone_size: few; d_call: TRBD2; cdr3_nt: TGTGCCAGCTCACCGGGACTAGCAGTTCTGTTAATGAATGAGCAGTTCTTC; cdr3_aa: CASSPGLAVLLMNEQFF
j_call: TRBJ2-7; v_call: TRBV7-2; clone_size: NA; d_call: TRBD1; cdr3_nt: TGTGCCAGCAGCTTCGACAGGGGGGACTACGAGCAGTACTTC; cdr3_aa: CASSFDRGDYEQYF
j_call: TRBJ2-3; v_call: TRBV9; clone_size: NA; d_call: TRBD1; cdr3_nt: TGTGCCAGCAGCGCGGACAGGGGTGTGGGAGATACGCAGTATTTT; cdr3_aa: CASSADRGVGDTQYF
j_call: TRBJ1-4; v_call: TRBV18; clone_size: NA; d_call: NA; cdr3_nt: TGTGCCAGCTCACCAGGGAACAGTAATGAAAAACTGTTTTTT; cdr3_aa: CASSPGNSNEKLFF
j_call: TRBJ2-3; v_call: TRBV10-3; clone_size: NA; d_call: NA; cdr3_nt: TGTGCCATAACGCGGGACCCAAACACAGATACGCAGTATTTT; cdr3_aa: CAITRDPNTDTQYF
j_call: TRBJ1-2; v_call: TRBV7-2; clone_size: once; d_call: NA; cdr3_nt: TGTGCCAGCAGCTTAGACGGCACAGGCTCAAGCTACACCTTC; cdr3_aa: CASSLDGTGSSYTF
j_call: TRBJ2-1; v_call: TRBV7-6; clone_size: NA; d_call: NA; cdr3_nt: TGTGCCAGCAGCTTACAGACCGGTCAGCTAGCCAATGAGCAGTTCTTC; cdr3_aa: CASSLQTGQLANEQFF
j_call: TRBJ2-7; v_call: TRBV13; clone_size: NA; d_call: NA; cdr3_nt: TGTGCCAGCAGGTTATATAGGAGCTCCTACGAGCAGTACTTC; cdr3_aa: CASRLYRSSYEQYF
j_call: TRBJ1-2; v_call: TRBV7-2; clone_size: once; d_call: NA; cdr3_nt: TGTGCCAGCAGCTTAGGATTGGGAGCTAACTATGGCTACACCTTC; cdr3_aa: CASSLGLGANYGYTF
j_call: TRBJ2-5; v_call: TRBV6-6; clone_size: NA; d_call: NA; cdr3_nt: TGTGCCAGCCGACGATGGGGCGAGACCCAGTACTTC; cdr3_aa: CASRRWGETQYF
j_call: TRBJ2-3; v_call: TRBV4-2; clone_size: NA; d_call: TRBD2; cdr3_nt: TGTGCCAGCAGCCAAGAGGGGGGGTATAGCACAGATACGCAGTATTTT; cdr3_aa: CASSQEGGYSTDTQYF
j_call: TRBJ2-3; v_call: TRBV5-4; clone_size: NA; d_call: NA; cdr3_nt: TGTGCCAGCAGTCTCGCGAGTCGCAATACGCAGTATTTT; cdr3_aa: CASSLASRNTQYF
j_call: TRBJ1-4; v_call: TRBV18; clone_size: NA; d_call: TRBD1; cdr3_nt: TGTGCCAGCTCACCCCGGAGACAGGGAGAAAAACTGTTTTTT; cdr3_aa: CASSPRRQGEKLFF
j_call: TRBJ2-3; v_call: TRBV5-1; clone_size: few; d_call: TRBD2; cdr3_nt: TGCGCCAGCAGCTTGGCTAAAGCCGGGACTAGTTATGCAGATACGCAGTATTTT; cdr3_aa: CASSLAKAGTSYADTQYF